A selection of T cell receptor beta chains follows, all from one sample in a study of shared clonotypes between healthy human individuals. Profiled with immunoSEQ multiplex PCR; TCRdb holds only in-frame clones, not every one. This sample has 400,000 or so clones, with 95% to 97% found just once. Sequenced input: memory CD8+ T cells sorted from blood. The receptors originated from a man aged 30-40 years in good health. The CDR3 runs from the conserved cysteine through the conserved F or W.

v_call: TRBV7-8; cdr3_length: 14; j_call: TRBJ2-3; cdr3_aa: CASSSNPSTDTQYF
v_call: TRBV5-6; cdr3_length: 15; j_call: TRBJ2-7; cdr3_aa: CASSPGTSGKDEQYF
v_call: TRBV19; cdr3_length: 14; j_call: TRBJ2-7; cdr3_aa: CASSIRGTAYEQYF
v_call: TRBV9; cdr3_length: 16; j_call: TRBJ2-1; cdr3_aa: CASSVEGGRFYNEQFF
v_call: TRBV14; cdr3_length: 13; j_call: TRBJ1-3; cdr3_aa: CASSHRVGNTIYF
v_call: TRBV28; cdr3_length: 15; j_call: TRBJ1-4; cdr3_aa: CASSLRSRTDEKLFF
v_call: TRBV4-2; cdr3_length: 16; j_call: TRBJ2-3; cdr3_aa: CASSLSGRGSTDTQYF
v_call: TRBV11-1; cdr3_length: 16; j_call: TRBJ2-1; cdr3_aa: CASSPRGGLSYNEQFF
v_call: TRBV10-3; cdr3_length: 12; j_call: TRBJ1-5; cdr3_aa: CAISETNQPQHF
v_call: TRBV19; cdr3_length: 15; j_call: TRBJ2-3; cdr3_aa: CASSIPGQGTDTQYF
v_call: TRBV4-2; cdr3_length: 14; j_call: TRBJ2-1; cdr3_aa: CASSQSDRYNEQFF
v_call: TRBV25-1; cdr3_length: 16; j_call: TRBJ2-1; cdr3_aa: CASSELRLAGLNEQFF
v_call: TRBV10-3; cdr3_length: 12; j_call: TRBJ2-7; cdr3_aa: CAISDSHYEQYF
v_call: TRBV27; cdr3_length: 13; j_call: TRBJ2-5; cdr3_aa: CASSLSLGATQYF
v_call: TRBV5-1; cdr3_length: 15; j_call: TRBJ2-2; cdr3_aa: CASSFEGGNTGELFF
v_call: TRBV20-1; cdr3_length: 11; j_call: TRBJ1-2; cdr3_aa: CSADLNYGYTF
v_call: TRBV7-8; cdr3_length: 14; j_call: TRBJ2-5; cdr3_aa: CASSDGGWRETQYF
v_call: TRBV4-2; cdr3_length: 15; j_call: TRBJ2-3; cdr3_aa: CASSQDRSHTDTQYF
v_call: TRBV25-1; cdr3_length: 14; j_call: TRBJ1-4; cdr3_aa: CASSPGQVFEKLFF
v_call: TRBV14; cdr3_length: 13; j_call: TRBJ2-7; cdr3_aa: CASRRTGENEQYF
v_call: TRBV10-3; cdr3_length: 15; j_call: TRBJ2-2; cdr3_aa: CAIRGGSQNTGELFF
v_call: TRBV6-5; cdr3_length: 15; j_call: TRBJ2-7; cdr3_aa: CASSYVGGETYEQYF
v_call: TRBV10-3; cdr3_length: 12; j_call: TRBJ1-1; cdr3_aa: CAISIRETEAFF
v_call: TRBV19; cdr3_length: 15; j_call: TRBJ1-2; cdr3_aa: CATNQADRPFYGYTF
v_call: TRBV18; cdr3_length: 13; j_call: TRBJ1-4; cdr3_aa: CASSGQGGEKLFF
v_call: TRBV28; cdr3_length: 12; j_call: TRBJ2-3; cdr3_aa: CASSLGGDTQYF
v_call: TRBV7-3; cdr3_length: 15; j_call: TRBJ1-5; cdr3_aa: CASSIQGRICQPQHF
v_call: TRBV4-2; cdr3_length: 14; j_call: TRBJ2-1; cdr3_aa: CASSQRASYNEQFF
v_call: TRBV4-1; cdr3_length: 15; j_call: TRBJ2-3; cdr3_aa: CASSPRGGQVDTQYF
v_call: TRBV2; cdr3_length: 14; j_call: TRBJ2-1; cdr3_aa: CASRGLAGANEQFF
v_call: TRBV6-4; cdr3_length: 16; j_call: TRBJ2-3; cdr3_aa: CASSPLAGRGTDTQYF